This T cell receptor (beta chain) was documented in a study of cytomegalovirus exposure and HLA in healthy donors. The study, taken as a whole, reports: Accurate prediction of most subjects' HLA-A and HLA-B alleles from TCR beta sequences was reported. Within a later analysis, the majority of CMV-associated TCR beta chains appeared HLA-restricted. For TCR beta chains, V- and J-gene trimming was later linked to a missense DCLRE1C variant. The Asian-associated ancestry cluster reportedly had fewer N-insertions than the 666-donor mean in a later analysis.

With V trimmed by 3 bases and J by 2 bases, 4 bases remained unmatched. CDR1 and CDR2 from the germline V gene are SGHRS and YFSETQ. The CDR3 is 15 amino acids. Points on this clone: Its antigen is as yet unknown. Other DNA sequences in this specimen translate into the identical CDR3.

The PCR ran on 60 Vbeta and 13 Jbeta primers. Using immunoSEQ multiplex PCR, the repertoire was profiled, and TCRdb retains in-frame clones only, with some absent. This sample yields roughly 230,000 clones, of which roughly 91% are seen a single time; roughly 1.6% belongs to the top ten. Sequenced input: PBMCs. The chain combines TRBV5-1 with TRBJ2-7; 11 nucleotides agree with TRBD2. The clonotype originates from a girl aged 2-10 years in good health and CMV-seronegative. Here the CDR3 DNA reads TGCGCCAGCAGCTCCGGGACTAGCGGAACCTACGAGCAGTACTTC. Protein product: CASSSGTSGTYEQYF.